This T cell receptor (beta chain) was profiled in a study of human thymus T cells. The protocol was immunoSEQ multiplex PCR, while the TCRdb copy is restricted to in-frame clones and leaves out a portion. The sample holds approximately 46,000 clones, roughly 94% seen once. A roughly 0.5-1 mL peripheral blood aliquot was taken intraoperatively from four of eight donors. No fixed cell number was used; all available blood leukocytes supplied DNA. The sequence derives from a girl under three years old with a congenital heart defect but otherwise immunologically healthy. The specimen sequenced was blood.

The CDR3 DNA sequence: TGTGCCAGCAGCCCGCGAACAGGGAACACTGAAGCTTTCTTT. Its translation is CASSPRTGNTEAFF. The chain couples TRBV7-8 to TRBJ1-1; D possibly corresponds to TRBD1 (5 bases). V was pared by 5 bases and J by 1 base, with 11 bases between. The CDR3 loop spans 14 amino acids. Looked up from germline, CDR1 is SGHVS and CDR2 is FQNEAQ.